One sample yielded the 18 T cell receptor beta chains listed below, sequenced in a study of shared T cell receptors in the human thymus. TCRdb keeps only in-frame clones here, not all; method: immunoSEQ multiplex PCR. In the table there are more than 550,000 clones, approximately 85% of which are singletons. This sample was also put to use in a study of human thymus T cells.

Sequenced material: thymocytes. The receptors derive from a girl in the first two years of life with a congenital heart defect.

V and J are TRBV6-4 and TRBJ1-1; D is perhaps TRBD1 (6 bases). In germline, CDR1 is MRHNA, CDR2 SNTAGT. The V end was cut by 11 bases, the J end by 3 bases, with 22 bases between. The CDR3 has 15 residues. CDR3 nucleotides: TGTGCCCGCAACAGGGCTCCCCCAAAGGACACTGAAGCTTTCTTT. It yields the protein CARNRAPPKDTEAFF.

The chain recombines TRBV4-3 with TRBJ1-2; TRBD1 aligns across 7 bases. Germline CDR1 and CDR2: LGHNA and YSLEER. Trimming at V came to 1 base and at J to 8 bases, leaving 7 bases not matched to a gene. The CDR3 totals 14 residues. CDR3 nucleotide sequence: TGCGCCAGCAGCCAAGCCTACAGGGGAGAAGGCTACACCTTC. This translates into CASSQAYRGEGYTF.

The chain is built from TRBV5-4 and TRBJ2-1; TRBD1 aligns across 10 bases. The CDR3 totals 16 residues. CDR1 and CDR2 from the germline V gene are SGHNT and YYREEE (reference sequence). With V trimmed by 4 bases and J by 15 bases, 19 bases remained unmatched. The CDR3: CASSQLVPGQGPVGFF. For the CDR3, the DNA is TGTGCCAGCAGCCAACTCGTCCCGGGACAGGGGCCGGTTGGGTTCTTC.

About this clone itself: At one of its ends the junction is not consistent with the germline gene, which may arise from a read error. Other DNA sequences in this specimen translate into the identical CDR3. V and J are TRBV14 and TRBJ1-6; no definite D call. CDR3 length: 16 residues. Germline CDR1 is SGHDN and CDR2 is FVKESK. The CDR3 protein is CASSHASLPRDSPLHF. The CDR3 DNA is TGTGCCAGCAGCCATGCCTCACTCCCGCGGGATTCACCCCTCCACTTC.

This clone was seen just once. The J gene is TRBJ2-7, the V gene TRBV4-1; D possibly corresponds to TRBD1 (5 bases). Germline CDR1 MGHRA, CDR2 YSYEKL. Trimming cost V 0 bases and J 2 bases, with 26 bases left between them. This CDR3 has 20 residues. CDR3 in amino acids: CASSQDDWIRKGSLTYEQYF. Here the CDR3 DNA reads TGCGCCAGCAGCCAAGATGATTGGATACGCAAGGGGTCCCTCACCTACGAGCAGTACTTC.

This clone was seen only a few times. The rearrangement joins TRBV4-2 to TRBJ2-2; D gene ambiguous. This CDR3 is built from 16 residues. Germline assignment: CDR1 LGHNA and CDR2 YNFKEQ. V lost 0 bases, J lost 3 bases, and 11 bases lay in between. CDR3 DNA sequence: TGTGCCAGCAGCCAAGATGCGCCTCCGGACACCGGGGAGCTGTTTTTT. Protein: CASSQDAPPDTGELFF.

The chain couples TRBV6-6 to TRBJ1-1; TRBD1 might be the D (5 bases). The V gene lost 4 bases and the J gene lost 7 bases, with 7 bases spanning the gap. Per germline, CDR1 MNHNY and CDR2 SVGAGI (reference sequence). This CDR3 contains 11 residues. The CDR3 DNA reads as TGTGCCAGCAGTTGGCAGGGTGAAGCTTTCTTT. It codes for CASSWQGEAFF.

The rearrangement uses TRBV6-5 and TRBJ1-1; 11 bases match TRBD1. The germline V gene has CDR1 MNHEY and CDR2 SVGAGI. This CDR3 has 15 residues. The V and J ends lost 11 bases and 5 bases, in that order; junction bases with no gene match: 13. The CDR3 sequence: CADSRLGDRGTEAFF. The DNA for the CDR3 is TGTGCCGACAGTAGGTTGGGGGACAGGGGGACTGAAGCTTTCTTT.

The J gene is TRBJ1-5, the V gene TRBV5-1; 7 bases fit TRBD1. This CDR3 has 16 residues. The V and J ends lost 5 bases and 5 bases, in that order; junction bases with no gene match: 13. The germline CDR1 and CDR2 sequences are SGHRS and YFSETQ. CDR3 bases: TGCGCCAGCAGTATGTGGCCCCGGGACAGAGATCAGCCCCAGCATTTT. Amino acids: CASSMWPRDRDQPQHF.

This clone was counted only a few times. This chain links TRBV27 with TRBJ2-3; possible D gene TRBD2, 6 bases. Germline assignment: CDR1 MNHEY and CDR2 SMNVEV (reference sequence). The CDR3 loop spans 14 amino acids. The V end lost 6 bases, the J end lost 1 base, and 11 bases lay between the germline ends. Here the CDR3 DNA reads TGTGCCAGCAGCCACAGGAGGGGCACAGATACGCAGTATTTT. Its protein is CASSHRRGTDTQYF.

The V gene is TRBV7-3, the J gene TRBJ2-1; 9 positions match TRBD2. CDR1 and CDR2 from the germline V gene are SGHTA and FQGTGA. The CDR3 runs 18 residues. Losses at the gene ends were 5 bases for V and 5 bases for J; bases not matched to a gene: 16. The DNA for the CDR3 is TGTGCCAGCAGCCCAAAGGAAACCGGGACTAGCATGAACAATGAGCAGTTCTTC. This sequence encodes CASSPKETGTSMNNEQFF.

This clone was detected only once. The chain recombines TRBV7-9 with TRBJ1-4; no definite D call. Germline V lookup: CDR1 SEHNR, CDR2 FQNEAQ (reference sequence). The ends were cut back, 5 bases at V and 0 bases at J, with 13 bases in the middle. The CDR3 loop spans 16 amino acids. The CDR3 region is CASSPPSIATNEKLFF. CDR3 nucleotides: TGTGCCAGCAGCCCCCCGTCAATAGCAACTAATGAAAAACTGTTTTTT.

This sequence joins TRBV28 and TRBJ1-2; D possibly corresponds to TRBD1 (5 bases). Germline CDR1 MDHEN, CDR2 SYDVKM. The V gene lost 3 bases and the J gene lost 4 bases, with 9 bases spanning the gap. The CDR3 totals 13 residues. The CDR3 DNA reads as TGTGCCAGCAGTTTTACGCAGGGCTATGGCTACACCTTC. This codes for CASSFTQGYGYTF.

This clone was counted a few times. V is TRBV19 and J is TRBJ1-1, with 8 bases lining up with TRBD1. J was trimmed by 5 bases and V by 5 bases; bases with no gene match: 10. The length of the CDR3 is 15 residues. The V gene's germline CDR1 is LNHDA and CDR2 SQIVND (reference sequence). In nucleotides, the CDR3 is TGTGCCAGTAGTTCTCCCCCAGGGGGCAGGACTGAAGCTTTCTTT. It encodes CASSSPPGGRTEAFF.

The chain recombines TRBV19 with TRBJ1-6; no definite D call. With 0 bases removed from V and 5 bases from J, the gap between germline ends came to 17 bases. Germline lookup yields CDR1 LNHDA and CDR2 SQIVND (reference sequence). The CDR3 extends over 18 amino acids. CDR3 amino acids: CASSIDRGRGIHNSPLHF. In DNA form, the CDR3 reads TGTGCCAGTAGTATAGATCGAGGGAGAGGTATCCATAATTCACCCCTCCACTTT. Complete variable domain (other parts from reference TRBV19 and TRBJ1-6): DGGITQSPKYLFRKEGQNVTLSCEQNLNHDAMYWYRQDPGQGLRLIYYSQIVNDFQKGDIAEGYSVSREKKESFPLTVTSAQKNPTAFYLCASSIDRGRGIHNSPLHFGNGTRLTVT.

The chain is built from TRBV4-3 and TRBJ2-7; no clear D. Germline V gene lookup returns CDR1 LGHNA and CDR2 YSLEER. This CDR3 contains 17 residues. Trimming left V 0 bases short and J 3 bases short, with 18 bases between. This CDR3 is CASSQDRRPQSLYEQYF. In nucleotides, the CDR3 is TGCGCCAGCAGCCAAGATCGGAGACCTCAATCCCTCTACGAGCAGTACTTC.

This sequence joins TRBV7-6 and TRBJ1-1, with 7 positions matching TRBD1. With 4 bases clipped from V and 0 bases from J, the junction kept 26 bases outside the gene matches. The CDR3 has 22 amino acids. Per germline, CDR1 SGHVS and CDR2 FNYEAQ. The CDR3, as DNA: TGTGCCAGCAGCTCCACTCCCGGACGCGGACAGGCACTTACCCTAATGAACACTGAAGCTTTCTTT. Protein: CASSSTPGRGQALTLMNTEAFF.

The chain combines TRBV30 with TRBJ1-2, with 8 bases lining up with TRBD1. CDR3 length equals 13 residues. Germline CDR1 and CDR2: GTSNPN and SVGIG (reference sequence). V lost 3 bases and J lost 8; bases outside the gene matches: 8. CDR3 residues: CAWSKRTGRGYTF. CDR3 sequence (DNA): TGTGCCTGGAGCAAGAGGACAGGGCGCGGCTACACCTTC. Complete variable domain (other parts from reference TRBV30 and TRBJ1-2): SQTIHQWPATLVQPVGSPLSLECTVEGTSNPNLYWYRQAAGRGLQLLFYSVGIGQISSEVPQNLSASRPQDRQFILSSKKLLLSDSGFYLCAWSKRTGRGYTFGSGTRLTVV.